These T cell receptor beta chains were read from a single sample in a study of T cells after yellow fever vaccination. From the 5' RACE reads, TCRdb called clonotypes with MiXCR, one entry per CDR3 protein. The sample records over 100,000 distinct CDR3 sequences, under 9% being singletons. The input for sequencing was CD8+ T cells sorted from PBMCs, taken 45 days after the yellow fever booster vaccination. These receptors were collected from a man aged 30 to 39 who received the YFV17D yellow fever vaccine. Each CDR3 is given with its conserved first and last residue. The order of the fields is J gene, CDR3 length, clone size, D gene, V gene, CDR3 DNA, CDR3 protein. A D gene is named only where the DNA matches it firmly. The size field is filled for only some rows; it gives once, few, many or a size class.

j_call: TRBJ2-1; cdr3_length: 14; clone_size: many; d_call: -; v_call: TRBV27; cdr3_nt: TGTGCCAGCAGTTTAATGGGGACCCTTAATGAGCAGTTCTTC; cdr3_aa: CASSLMGTLNEQFF
j_call: TRBJ2-1; cdr3_length: 14; clone_size: many; d_call: TRBD2; v_call: TRBV6-2/TRBV6-3; cdr3_nt: TGTGCCAGCGCACCCGTTAGCGGGTCCGATGAGCAGTTCTTC; cdr3_aa: CASAPVSGSDEQFF
j_call: TRBJ2-7; cdr3_length: 17; clone_size: many; d_call: -; v_call: TRBV29-1; cdr3_nt: TGCAGCGTTTTTCAAGAAAAGGAGGGCCAGCCTACCTACGAGCAGTACTTC; cdr3_aa: CSVFQEKEGQPTYEQYF
j_call: TRBJ2-7; cdr3_length: 15; clone_size: -; d_call: TRBD1; v_call: TRBV7-2; cdr3_nt: TGTGCCAGCAGAACCCTATTGGGACAGGGATACGAGCAGTACTTC; cdr3_aa: CASRTLLGQGYEQYF
j_call: TRBJ2-1; cdr3_length: 16; clone_size: few; d_call: TRBD1; v_call: TRBV6-5; cdr3_nt: TGTGCCAGCAGTTACTCGATCGGGACAGGGGACAATGAGCAGTTCTTC; cdr3_aa: CASSYSIGTGDNEQFF
j_call: TRBJ2-7; cdr3_length: 17; clone_size: -; d_call: -; v_call: TRBV15; cdr3_nt: TGTGCCACCAGCAAGGAAGAGGGGTTGCGGAGCTCCTACGAGCAGTACTTC; cdr3_aa: CATSKEEGLRSSYEQYF
j_call: TRBJ2-7; cdr3_length: 13; clone_size: many; d_call: -; v_call: TRBV4-3; cdr3_nt: TGCGCCAGCAGCCAAGATTTTTTCTACGAGCAGTACTTC; cdr3_aa: CASSQDFFYEQYF
j_call: TRBJ2-2; cdr3_length: 16; clone_size: many; d_call: -; v_call: TRBV6-5; cdr3_nt: TGTGCCAGCAGGCCCGGGTCGGTCGGGTGGGCCGGGGAGCTGTTTTTT; cdr3_aa: CASRPGSVGWAGELFF
j_call: TRBJ2-7; cdr3_length: 15; clone_size: few; d_call: TRBD2; v_call: TRBV7-2; cdr3_nt: TGTGCCAGCAGCTCCTTAGCGGGAGGGGCCTACGAGCAGTACTTC; cdr3_aa: CASSSLAGGAYEQYF
j_call: TRBJ1-3; cdr3_length: 16; clone_size: -; d_call: -; v_call: TRBV6-2/TRBV6-3; cdr3_nt: TGTGCCAGCAGTACCATCGACAGGACCTCTGGAAACACCATATATTTT; cdr3_aa: CASSTIDRTSGNTIYF
j_call: TRBJ2-1; cdr3_length: 16; clone_size: many; d_call: TRBD2; v_call: TRBV5-1; cdr3_nt: TGCGCCAGCAGCTTAGGACTAGCGGGAGGGCCTGGAGAGCAGTTCTTC; cdr3_aa: CASSLGLAGGPGEQFF
j_call: TRBJ2-7; cdr3_length: 15; clone_size: few; d_call: TRBD2; v_call: TRBV7-2; cdr3_nt: TGTGCCAGCAGCCCTCTAGCGGGAGTGTTAGACGAGCAGTACTTC; cdr3_aa: CASSPLAGVLDEQYF
j_call: TRBJ2-3; cdr3_length: 15; clone_size: many; d_call: TRBD2; v_call: TRBV14; cdr3_nt: TGTGCCAGCAGCCAACCTGGACTAGCCCCGGATACGCAGTATTTT; cdr3_aa: CASSQPGLAPDTQYF
j_call: TRBJ2-7; cdr3_length: 20; clone_size: -; d_call: -; v_call: TRBV6-2/TRBV6-3; cdr3_nt: TGTGCCAGCAGTTACATGGCCCAGGGGGAGACTAGCGATTTCTCCTACGAGCAGTACTTC; cdr3_aa: CASSYMAQGETSDFSYEQYF
j_call: TRBJ2-7; cdr3_length: 15; clone_size: many; d_call: TRBD2; v_call: TRBV7-9; cdr3_nt: TGTGCCAGCAGCGCGGGCGATGGCGGGAGAAACGAGCAGTACTTC; cdr3_aa: CASSAGDGGRNEQYF
j_call: TRBJ2-7; cdr3_length: 14; clone_size: -; d_call: -; v_call: TRBV12-3/TRBV12-4; cdr3_nt: TGTGCCAGCAGCTCCTCCCGGGACTCCTACGAGCAGTACTTC; cdr3_aa: CASSSSRDSYEQYF
j_call: TRBJ2-2; cdr3_length: 13; clone_size: many; d_call: -; v_call: TRBV6-2/TRBV6-3; cdr3_nt: TGTGCCAGCACCCTTGCGGACACCGGGGAGCTGTTTTTT; cdr3_aa: CASTLADTGELFF
j_call: TRBJ2-3; cdr3_length: 18; clone_size: many; d_call: -; v_call: TRBV6-2/TRBV6-3; cdr3_nt: TGTGCCAGCAGTTACGAACCATTGGAGGCGGAGTTGGGAGATACGCAGTATTTT; cdr3_aa: CASSYEPLEAELGDTQYF
j_call: TRBJ2-5; cdr3_length: 15; clone_size: few; d_call: TRBD1; v_call: TRBV7-7; cdr3_nt: TGTGCCAGCAGCGACACAGGGGTACTGGGGGAGACCCAGTACTTC; cdr3_aa: CASSDTGVLGETQYF
j_call: TRBJ2-3; cdr3_length: 16; clone_size: -; d_call: TRBD2; v_call: TRBV19; cdr3_nt: TGTGCCAGTAGTATAGCGGGAGGGCCATGGATAGATACGCAGTATTTT; cdr3_aa: CASSIAGGPWIDTQYF
j_call: TRBJ2-2; cdr3_length: 16; clone_size: -; d_call: -; v_call: TRBV9; cdr3_nt: TGTGCCAGCAGCGCGGAGGGACAATGGAGCACCGGGGAGCTGTTTTTT; cdr3_aa: CASSAEGQWSTGELFF
j_call: TRBJ2-7; cdr3_length: 16; clone_size: many; d_call: TRBD2; v_call: TRBV6-5; cdr3_nt: TGTGCCAGCAGTTACTCGTCGGGAGGTCTTTCCTACGAGCAGTACTTC; cdr3_aa: CASSYSSGGLSYEQYF
j_call: TRBJ1-5; cdr3_length: 15; clone_size: once; d_call: -; v_call: TRBV20-1; cdr3_nt: TGCTGTGCTAGGGGCCAGGGTCCGAGCAATCAGCCCCAGCATTTT; cdr3_aa: CCARGQGPSNQPQHF
j_call: TRBJ2-3; cdr3_length: 14; clone_size: many; d_call: -; v_call: TRBV27; cdr3_nt: TGTGCCAGCAGCCTGTGGGGGGGCACAGATACGCAGTATTTT; cdr3_aa: CASSLWGGTDTQYF
j_call: TRBJ1-2; cdr3_length: 18; clone_size: many; d_call: TRBD1; v_call: TRBV11-1; cdr3_nt: TGTGCCAGCAGCTCTTACGACAGGGAGGCCCTCACTAACTATGGCTACACCTTC; cdr3_aa: CASSSYDREALTNYGYTF
j_call: TRBJ2-2; cdr3_length: 15; clone_size: -; d_call: -; v_call: TRBV5-5; cdr3_nt: TGTGCCAGCAGCCGCAGGGCTTCGGACACCGGGGAGCTGTTTTTT; cdr3_aa: CASSRRASDTGELFF
j_call: TRBJ1-1; cdr3_length: 14; clone_size: few; d_call: TRBD1; v_call: TRBV7-9; cdr3_nt: TGTGCCAGCAGGGAAGTACAGGGGGCGACTGAAGCTTTCTTT; cdr3_aa: CASREVQGATEAFF
j_call: TRBJ2-3; cdr3_length: 12; clone_size: many; d_call: -; v_call: TRBV25-1; cdr3_nt: TGTGCCAGCAGTACTAGCACAGATACGCAGTATTTT; cdr3_aa: CASSTSTDTQYF
j_call: TRBJ2-7; cdr3_length: 13; clone_size: many; d_call: -; v_call: TRBV15; cdr3_nt: TGTGCCACCAGCAGAGTTGTCGGGCCCGAGCAGTACTTC; cdr3_aa: CATSRVVGPEQYF
j_call: TRBJ1-1; cdr3_length: 13; clone_size: many; d_call: -; v_call: TRBV6-5; cdr3_nt: TGTGCCAGCAGTTACGGGGGTGGTACTGAAGCTTTCTTT; cdr3_aa: CASSYGGGTEAFF
j_call: TRBJ2-7; cdr3_length: 14; clone_size: few; d_call: -; v_call: TRBV7-2; cdr3_nt: TGTGCCAGCAGCTTAGTTGCAGGGGTATACGAGCAGTACTTC; cdr3_aa: CASSLVAGVYEQYF
j_call: TRBJ2-1; cdr3_length: 13; clone_size: -; d_call: -; v_call: TRBV12-3/TRBV12-4; cdr3_nt: TGTGCCAGCAGTTTATCGGGCCTAGGAGAGCAGTTCTTC; cdr3_aa: CASSLSGLGEQFF
j_call: TRBJ2-7; cdr3_length: 13; clone_size: many; d_call: -; v_call: TRBV5-4; cdr3_nt: TGTGCCAGCAGCATTCAAGGCGGATACGAGCAGTACTTC; cdr3_aa: CASSIQGGYEQYF
j_call: TRBJ2-4; cdr3_length: 22; clone_size: -; d_call: -; v_call: TRBV7-8; cdr3_nt: TGTGCCAGCAGCTTAGCGCGAGTCGGCGGCGGGACGGTAATGCAAGCCAAAAACATTCAGTACTTC; cdr3_aa: CASSLARVGGGTVMQAKNIQYF
j_call: TRBJ1-2; cdr3_length: 14; clone_size: -; d_call: -; v_call: TRBV6-5; cdr3_nt: TGTGCCAGCAGTTACGCCTCGTCGGGCTATGGCTACACCTTC; cdr3_aa: CASSYASSGYGYTF
j_call: TRBJ2-7; cdr3_length: 13; clone_size: many; d_call: -; v_call: TRBV12-3/TRBV12-4; cdr3_nt: TGTGCCAGCAGCCCGGGCTCCTACTACGAGCAGTACTTC; cdr3_aa: CASSPGSYYEQYF
j_call: TRBJ2-3; cdr3_length: 11; clone_size: many; d_call: -; v_call: TRBV5-5; cdr3_nt: TGTGCCAGCAGCGCCACAGATACGCAGTATTTT; cdr3_aa: CASSATDTQYF
j_call: TRBJ2-7; cdr3_length: 13; clone_size: many; d_call: -; v_call: TRBV4-3; cdr3_nt: TGCGCCAGCAGCCAAGAGAGGGGATACGAGCAGTACTTC; cdr3_aa: CASSQERGYEQYF
j_call: TRBJ2-7; cdr3_length: 13; clone_size: -; d_call: TRBD2; v_call: TRBV11-3; cdr3_nt: TGTGCCAGCAGCATAGCGGGAGCTTACGAGCAGTACTTC; cdr3_aa: CASSIAGAYEQYF
j_call: TRBJ1-5; cdr3_length: 16; clone_size: -; d_call: -; v_call: TRBV9; cdr3_nt: TGTGCCAGCAGCCCCGGAGGGGGGGGCGGAAATCAGCCCCAGCATTTT; cdr3_aa: CASSPGGGGGNQPQHF
j_call: TRBJ2-4; cdr3_length: 14; clone_size: many; d_call: TRBD1; v_call: TRBV27; cdr3_nt: TGTGCCAGCAGTGCAGGGGGCGGTCCGAACATTCAGTACTTC; cdr3_aa: CASSAGGGPNIQYF